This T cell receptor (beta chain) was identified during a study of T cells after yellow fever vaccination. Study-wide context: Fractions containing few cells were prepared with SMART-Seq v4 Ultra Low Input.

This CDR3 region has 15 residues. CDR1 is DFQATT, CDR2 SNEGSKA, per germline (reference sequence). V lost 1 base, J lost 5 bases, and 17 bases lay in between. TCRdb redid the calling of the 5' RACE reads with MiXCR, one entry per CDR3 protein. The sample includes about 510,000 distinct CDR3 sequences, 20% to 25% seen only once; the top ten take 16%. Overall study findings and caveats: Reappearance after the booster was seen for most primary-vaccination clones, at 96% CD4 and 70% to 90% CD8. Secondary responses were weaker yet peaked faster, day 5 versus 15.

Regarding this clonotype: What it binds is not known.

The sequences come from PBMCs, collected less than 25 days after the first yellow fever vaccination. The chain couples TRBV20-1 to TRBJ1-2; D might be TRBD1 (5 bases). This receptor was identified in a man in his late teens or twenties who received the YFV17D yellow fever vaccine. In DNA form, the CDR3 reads TGCAGTGCTAGAGCATGGCAGTTGGGGCGGTATGGCTACACCTTC. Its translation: CSARAWQLGRYGYTF.